The 29 T cell receptor beta chains listed next were all sequenced from one sample in a study of T cell responses to AZD1222 COVID-19 vaccine (dated by TCRdb to about 2021). Read against the paper, the sample's time point label means: baseline before first vaccination. Preparation of the library involved the immunoSEQ multiplex PCR assay. Sourced from immuneACCESS, this table was stored by TCRdb with only in-frame sequences that have V and J called. A share of the clones is absent; for the studies checked, an unresolved V gene accounts for under half, and the remainder has no known explanation. Across this sample there are 95,000 to 100,000 clones, with roughly 90% seen only once. The top ten hold approximately 15% of the sample. The sequences come from peripheral blood, collected on day 0 of AZD1222 vaccination. The origin of the receptors is an adult in good health.

This clone occurred once. The V gene is TRBV11-2, the J gene TRBJ1-5, with a possible D match to TRBD1 (6 bases). This CDR3 comprises 15 residues. The V gene's germline CDR1 is SGHAT and CDR2 FQNNGV. Between the trimmed V and J ends, which lost 1 base and 1 base, there was a span of 8 bases. CDR3 protein: CASSLGQGSNQPQHF. The CDR3 DNA is TGTGCCAGCAGCTTAGGTCAGGGGAGCAATCAGCCCCAGCATTTT.

CDR3 nucleotides: TGTGCCAGCACCGCGTACAGGGGTGGAACTGAAGCTTTCTTT. Amino acid sequence: CASTAYRGGTEAFF. This sequence joins TRBV6-5 and TRBJ1-1, with 7 bases identical to TRBD1. The CDR3 sequence is 14 residues long. CDR1 MNHEY and CDR2 SVGAGI come from the germline V gene. Losses at the gene ends were 7 bases for V and 5 bases for J; bases not matched to a gene: 10.

This chain joins TRBV30 and TRBJ1-2, with a tentative D call TRBD1 (5 bases). CDR1 and CDR2 from the germline V gene are GTSNPN and SVGIG (reference sequence). The V gene lost 1 base and the J gene lost 6 bases, with 12 bases spanning the gap. CDR3 length: 13 amino acids. The CDR3 spells CAWSAGTENGYTF. The CDR3 region has the DNA TGTGCCTGGAGTGCCGGGACTGAGAATGGCTACACCTTC.

This clone showed up just a few times. This chain links TRBV6-1 with TRBJ2-5; D not certain. CDR3 size: 14 residues. CDR1 and CDR2 (germline): MNHNS, SASEGT. Between the trimmed V and J ends, which lost 2 bases and 5 bases, there was a span of 12 bases. The CDR3 region is CASSENLGWETQYF. The DNA of the CDR3 is TGTGCCAGCAGTGAAAACCTGGGTTGGGAGACCCAGTACTTC.

This chain connects TRBV4-1 to TRBJ2-3; TRBD2 aligns across 10 bases. The CDR3 loop spans 20 amino acids. CDR1 and CDR2 from the germline V gene are MGHRA and YSYEKL. J gave up 3 bases and V 5 bases, and 20 bases lay outside the gene matches. Written as DNA, the CDR3 is TGCGCCAGCAGCTCCGACCCACCTCAGCGGGAGGGCCGGAGAACAGATACGCAGTATTTT. Amino acid sequence: CASSSDPPQREGRRTDTQYF.

The chain couples TRBV5-1 to TRBJ2-7; 10 nucleotides agree with TRBD2. The trim removed 3 bases at V and 3 bases at J, leaving 0 bases unmatched. CDR3 length: 13 amino acids. Germline V gene data show CDR1 as SGHRS and CDR2 as YFSETQ. The CDR3 coding sequence is TGCGCCAGCAGCTGGACTAGCGGCTACGAGCAGTACTTC. This gives the protein CASSWTSGYEQYF.

V is TRBV5-1 and J is TRBJ2-7; no clear D gene. CDR3 size: 15 residues. Germline V gene data show CDR1 as SGHRS and CDR2 as YFSETQ. Trimming stripped 0 bases from V and 1 base from J, with 11 bases between. CDR3 sequence reads: CASSLDGSHSYEQYF. The DNA of the CDR3 is TGCGCCAGCAGCTTGGATGGCAGCCATTCCTACGAGCAGTACTTC.

The CDR3 DNA is TGCAGCGTTGCCGGGACAGGGGGAAAGACCCAGTACTTC. Its translation: CSVAGTGGKTQYF. The J gene is TRBJ2-5, the V gene TRBV29-1; TRBD1 matches at 11 bases. The V gene's germline CDR1 is SQVTM and CDR2 ANQGSEA. Germline trimming cut 4 bases from V and 6 bases from J; bases unmatched to any gene: 4. The CDR3 sequence is 13 residues long.

This chain uses TRBV28 with TRBJ2-7, with no clear D. This CDR3 comprises 16 residues. Germline CDR1 and CDR2: MDHEN and SYDVKM. With 4 bases removed from V and 3 bases from J, the gap between germline ends came to 19 bases. The CDR3 here is CASSYPLQEAFYEQYF. CDR3 bases: TGTGCCAGCAGTTATCCCCTCCAGGAAGCGTTCTACGAGCAGTACTTC.

The chain links TRBV5-4 to TRBJ2-7; D is uncertain. V was pared by 0 bases and J by 6 bases, with 4 bases between. The germline V gene encodes CDR1 SGHNT and CDR2 YYREEE (reference sequence). This CDR3 is 11 amino acids long. The CDR3 reads CASSLEGEQYF. CDR3 sequence (DNA): TGTGCCAGCAGCTTGGAGGGCGAGCAGTACTTC.

Here the CDR3 DNA reads TGCGCCAGCAACGAGGACAGCTCCTACAATGAGCAGTTCTTC. Protein product: CASNEDSSYNEQFF. This chain links TRBV5-1 with TRBJ2-1; D may be TRBD1 (6 bases). The CDR3 spans 14 residues. Looked up from germline, CDR1 is SGHRS and CDR2 is YFSETQ. Trimming removed 6 bases from V and 0 bases from J, with 10 bases in between. The full variable domain, in which reference TRBV5-1 and TRBJ2-1 provide the parts outside the CDR3, is KAGVTQTPRYLIKTRGQQVTLSCSPISGHRSVSWYQQTPGQGLQFLFEYFSETQRNKGNFPGRFSGRQFSNSRSEMNVSTLELGDSALYLCASNEDSSYNEQFFGPGTRLTVL.

This clone was detected once. This chain links TRBV7-3 with TRBJ2-3, with 7 bases fitting TRBD1. CDR1 is SGHTA and CDR2 is FQGTGA in the germline V gene. J gave up 2 bases and V 5 bases, and 7 bases lay outside the gene matches. CDR3 length: 15 residues. The CDR3 sequence: CASSLLGQYTDTQYF. CDR3 nucleotides: TGTGCCAGCAGCCTACTGGGACAGTACACAGATACGCAGTATTTT.

The V gene is TRBV6-2 or TRBV6-3, the J gene TRBJ2-3, with D tentatively TRBD2 (6 bases). V was cut by 2 bases and J by 8 bases, with 11 bases left in between. The CDR3 spans 13 residues. CDR1 and CDR2 (germline): MNHEY, SVGEGT. DNA of the CDR3: TGTGCCAGCAGTTACCTGACTAGTGGTACGCAGTATTTT. Translated: CASSYLTSGTQYF.

CDR3 in amino acids: CASSLDTGLYEQYF. CDR3 nucleotide sequence: TGTGCCAGCAGCTTAGACACGGGACTCTACGAGCAGTACTTC. This chain links TRBV7-9 with TRBJ2-7; the D gene is possibly TRBD2 (6 bases). Trimming took off 1 base at V and 3 bases at J, with 10 bases between the two ends. The germline gives CDR1 SEHNR, CDR2 FQNEAQ (reference sequence). The CDR3 extends over 14 amino acids.

This sequence joins TRBV5-1 and TRBJ2-6; D is perhaps TRBD2 (5 bases). V was cut by 2 bases and J by 0 bases, with 12 bases left in between. From germline, CDR1 is SGHRS and CDR2 YFSETQ. The CDR3 covers 17 residues. The CDR3 protein is CASSFNGLSSGANVLTF. The CDR3 DNA reads TGCGCCAGCAGCTTCAACGGACTCAGCTCTGGGGCCAACGTCCTGACTTTC. Full variable domain (remainder filled in from reference TRBV5-1 and TRBJ2-6): KAGVTQTPRYLIKTRGQQVTLSCSPISGHRSVSWYQQTPGQGLQFLFEYFSETQRNKGNFPGRFSGRQFSNSRSEMNVSTLELGDSALYLCASSFNGLSSGANVLTFGAGSRLTVL.

The CDR3 nucleotides are TGTGCCAGTAGTGGGGGGACAGGTCTATGGCAGTTCTTC. This codes for CASSGGTGLWQFF. The J gene is TRBJ2-1, the V gene TRBV19; 8 nucleotides agree with TRBD1. This CDR3 is 13 amino acids long. Germline assignment: CDR1 LNHDA and CDR2 SQIVND (reference sequence). Germline trimming cut 5 bases from V and 12 bases from J; bases unmatched to any gene: 9. The full variable domain, in which reference TRBV19 and TRBJ2-1 provide the parts outside the CDR3, is DGGITQSPKYLFRKEGQNVTLSCEQNLNHDAMYWYRQDPGQGLRLIYYSQIVNDFQKGDIAEGYSVSREKKESFPLTVTSAQKNPTAFYLCASSGGTGLWQFFGPGTRLTVL.

V usage is TRBV19 and J usage is TRBJ1-6; 7 bases are a match to TRBD1. The germline V gene encodes CDR1 LNHDA and CDR2 SQIVND (reference sequence). The CDR3 is 16 residues long. J lost 2 bases, V lost 5 bases, and 6 bases had no gene match. This CDR3 reads CASSPTGTAYNSPLHF. DNA for the CDR3: TGTGCCAGTAGTCCCACTGGGACAGCCTATAATTCACCCCTCCACTTT.

The rearrangement uses TRBV6-5 and TRBJ1-3; D gene ambiguous. Germline V gene sequence: CDR1 MNHEY, CDR2 SVGAGI. V was shortened by 5 bases and J by 3 bases, with 14 bases between the two germline ends. The CDR3 is made up of 15 amino acids. CDR3 in amino acids: CASSRDIEHGNTIYF. DNA for the CDR3: TGTGCCAGCAGTAGAGACATAGAACATGGAAACACCATATATTTT.

J is TRBJ2-1 and V is TRBV19; TRBD1 matches at 10 bases. Per germline, CDR1 LNHDA and CDR2 SQIVND (reference sequence). J was trimmed by 7 bases and V by 9 bases; bases with no gene match: 15. There are 16 residues in the CDR3. The CDR3 DNA reads as TGTGCCAGCCCCCCGCCAGGACAGGGGGGGTGGAATGAGCAGTTCTTC. It translates to CASPPPGQGGWNEQFF.

The V call is TRBV2, the J call TRBJ2-1; maybe TRBD1 (6 bases). Trimming took off 4 bases at V and 4 bases at J, with 17 bases between the two ends. Germline V gene data show CDR1 as SNHLY and CDR2 as FYNNEI. The CDR3 contains 16 residues. The CDR3 DNA reads as TGTGCCAGCAGTGCCCAACAGGGTCTCCGATACAATGAGCAGTTCTTC. As protein: CASSAQQGLRYNEQFF.

This clone was counted between two and nine times. The chain uses TRBV10-3 and TRBJ1-1; D not certain. Per the germline V gene, CDR1 is ENHRY and CDR2 is SYGVKD. The CDR3 extends over 15 amino acids. Trimming took 0 bases from V and 2 from J, leaving 10 bases between them. The CDR3 sequence: CAISESTFLNTEAFF. The CDR3 DNA sequence: TGTGCCATCAGTGAGTCAACTTTTCTTAACACTGAAGCTTTCTTT.

The V and J genes are TRBV5-1 and TRBJ1-2; TRBD1 matches 7 bases. The length of the CDR3 is 14 residues. With 0 bases clipped from V and 7 bases from J, the junction kept 6 bases outside the gene matches. Germline loops: CDR1 SGHRS, CDR2 YFSETQ. This CDR3 reads CASSLESGGGGYTF. The CDR3 DNA follows: TGCGCCAGCAGCTTGGAGTCAGGGGGTGGTGGCTACACCTTC.

The V call is TRBV5-1, the J call TRBJ1-1; 7 positions match TRBD1. Germline CDR1 and CDR2: SGHRS and YFSETQ. The CDR3 length is 15 residues. The V and J ends lost 4 bases and 0 bases, in that order; junction bases with no gene match: 6. The CDR3 DNA sequence: TGCGCCAGCAGCGAGAGACAGGGATTGAACACTGAAGCTTTCTTT. Translating gives CASSERQGLNTEAFF.

The rearrangement joins TRBV5-1 to TRBJ2-2; 10 positions agree with TRBD2. This CDR3 has 17 amino acids. The J segment lost 2 bases and the V segment lost 2 bases, leaving 6 bases of the junction unmatched. Looked up from germline, CDR1 is SGHRS and CDR2 is YFSETQ. The CDR3 DNA reads TGCGCCAGCAGCTTCGGGCTAGCGGGAGCTAACACCGGGGAGCTGTTTTTT. The encoded protein is CASSFGLAGANTGELFF.

The rearrangement uses TRBV7-3 and TRBJ1-4; D remains unclear. The germline V gene has CDR1 SGHTA and CDR2 FQGTGA. V was pared by 5 bases and J by 1 base, with 8 bases between. The CDR3 sequence is 14 residues long. CDR3 coding DNA: TGTGCCAGCAGCCATACACAAACTAATGAAAAACTGTTTTTT. This translates into CASSHTQTNEKLFF.

V is TRBV10-3 and J is TRBJ2-7, with 8 bases matching TRBD1. The J segment lost 3 bases and the V segment lost 4 bases, leaving 5 bases of the junction unmatched. Germline CDR1 ENHRY, CDR2 SYGVKD. The CDR3 length is 14 residues. This chain's CDR3 is CAISAGGAIYEQYF. DNA for the CDR3: TGTGCCATCAGTGCAGGGGGCGCGATCTACGAGCAGTACTTC.

This rearrangement joins TRBV19 to TRBJ2-7; the D gene is possibly TRBD2 (5 bases). V was clipped by 3 bases and J by 1 base, with 13 bases between them. The V gene's germline CDR1 is LNHDA and CDR2 SQIVND (reference sequence). This CDR3 is 15 amino acids long. The CDR3 is CASSMGSTGSYEQYF. The DNA for the CDR3 is TGTGCCAGTAGTATGGGTTCTACGGGATCCTACGAGCAGTACTTC.

The chain couples TRBV6-5 to TRBJ1-5; the D is unclear. Germline V gives CDR1 MNHEY, CDR2 SVGAGI. CDR3 length equals 13 residues. The V gene lost 6 bases and the J gene lost 5 bases, with 11 bases spanning the gap. Here the CDR3 reads CASRISLDQPQHF. In DNA, the CDR3 is TGTGCCAGCAGAATCTCGCTGGATCAGCCCCAGCATTTT.

This sequence joins TRBV6-2 or TRBV6-3 and TRBJ1-1; 7 bases fit TRBD1. This CDR3 is 17 amino acids long. Per the germline V gene, CDR1 is MNHEY and CDR2 is SVGEGT. Losses at the gene ends were 2 bases for V and 3 bases for J; bases not matched to a gene: 12. As DNA, the CDR3 is TGTGCCAGCAGTTACCTCCGGCAGGGGGAGGGATACACTGAAGCTTTCTTT. Translating it yields CASSYLRQGEGYTEAFF.